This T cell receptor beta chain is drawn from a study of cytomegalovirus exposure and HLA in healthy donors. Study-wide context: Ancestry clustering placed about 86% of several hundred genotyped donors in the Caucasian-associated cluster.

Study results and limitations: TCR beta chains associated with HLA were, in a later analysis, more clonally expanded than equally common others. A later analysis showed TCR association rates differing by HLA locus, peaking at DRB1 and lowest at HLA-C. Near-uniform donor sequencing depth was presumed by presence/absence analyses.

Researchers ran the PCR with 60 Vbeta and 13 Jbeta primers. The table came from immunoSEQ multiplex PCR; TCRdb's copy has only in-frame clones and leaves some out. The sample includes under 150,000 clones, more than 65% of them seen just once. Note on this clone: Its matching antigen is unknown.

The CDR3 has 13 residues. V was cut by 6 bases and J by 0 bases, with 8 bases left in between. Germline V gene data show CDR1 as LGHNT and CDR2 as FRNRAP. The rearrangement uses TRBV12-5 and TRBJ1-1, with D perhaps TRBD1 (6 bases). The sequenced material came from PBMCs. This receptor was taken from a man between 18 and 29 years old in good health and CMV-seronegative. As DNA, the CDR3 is TGTGCTAGTGGCCGGACAGTGAACACTGAAGCTTTCTTT. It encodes CASGRTVNTEAFF. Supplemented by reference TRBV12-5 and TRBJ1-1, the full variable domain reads DARVTQTPRHKVTEMGQEVTMRCQPILGHNTVFWYRQTMMQGLELLAYFRNRAPLDDSGMPKDRFSAEMPDATLATLKIQPSEPRDSAVYFCASGRTVNTEAFFGQGTRLTVV.